This T cell receptor (beta chain) was captured in a study of blood T cell repertoires in COVID-19. For the study at large: Researchers got acute and convalescent COVID-19 samples from the United States, Italy and Spain.

In the original processing: Estimation of nucleated cell counts relied on the amplification of reference gene primers. Here immunoSEQ multiplex PCR was the method, and the copy in TCRdb shows in-frame clones only, minus some. The V and J calls and clone size are taken from that table; D and trimming were inferred from the DNA. The repertoire holds 86,000 or so clones, around 85% seen once, with 11% in the top ten. This clone was seen a handful of times. The sequence was collected from a man between 65 and 79 years old with acute or convalescent COVID-19. Sequencing was performed on peripheral blood.

The CDR3: CSVENAGTEAFF. As DNA, the CDR3 is TGCAGCGTTGAAAACGCAGGAACTGAAGCTTTCTTT. This chain links TRBV29-1 with TRBJ1-1; no firm D call. The V gene's germline CDR1 is SQVTM and CDR2 ANQGSEA. Trimming removed 2 bases at V and 5 bases at J, with 9 bases between. CDR3 length: 12 residues.